This TCR beta chain was captured in a study of glioma-infiltrating T cells. Study observations and caveats: Tissue-blood divergence was below expectation in non-neoplastic patients, above in gliomas.

This clonotype showed up many times. Its antigen is still unknown. TCR alpha and beta CDR3 regions were amplified from RNA using iRepertoire nested multiplex PCR. One-step reverse transcription and amplification started from approximately 100-400 ng of tissue mRNA or PBMC total RNA. TCRdb analysed the multiplex PCR reads with MiXCR anew, one entry per CDR3 protein. The sample contains about 190,000 distinct CDR3 sequences, around 32% of which appear only once. The CDR3 sequence is 15 residues long. V lost 1 base to trimming and J lost 4 bases; unmatched junction nucleotides: 3. Germline V gene sequence: CDR1 SGHTA, CDR2 FQGNSA.

What was sequenced was glioma tissue, nonneoplastic brain tissue, or PBMCs (not recorded which). The V and J genes are TRBV7-2 and TRBJ2-7; 11 bases are a match to TRBD2. This TCR derives from a human donor with low-grade glioma or glioblastoma, undergoing nonglioma brain surgery, or in good health (not recorded which). The CDR3 protein is CASSLVLAGGYEQYF. Written as DNA, the CDR3 is TGTGCCAGCAGCTTAGTCCTAGCGGGGGGATACGAGCAGTACTTC.